Sequencing of this T cell receptor (beta chain) was carried out in a study of blood T cell repertoires in COVID-19. Overall study context: COVID-19 samples collected from the United States, Italy and Spain covered acute and convalescent phases.

Seattle-derived patients entered the study during active infection and were followed longitudinally. Original analysis: The authors estimated nucleated cell counts from reference gene primer amplification. TCRdb's table, derived via immunoSEQ multiplex PCR, lists solely in-frame clones and lacks some. Clonal size and the V and J genes are those of that table, whereas D and trimming came from the DNA. The table includes about 440,000 clones, 88% detected once. The germline CDR1 and CDR2 sequences are SGHTA and FQGNSA. The CDR3 covers 16 residues. The V gene end was trimmed by 5 bases and the J gene end by 0 bases; junction bases not matched to a gene: 8.

This sequence originates from a woman aged 45-65 years with COVID-19, enrolled during active disease. Sequencing input: peripheral blood. The gene calls are TRBV7-2 and TRBJ2-7; TRBD2 aligns across 9 bases. DNA of the CDR3: TGTGCCAGCAGCCCGTCCGGACTAGCGCTCTCCTACGAGCAGTACTTC. Translated, it gives CASSPSGLALSYEQYF.